The T cell receptor beta chain under discussion was sequenced for a study of T cells in localized non-small cell lung cancer. Concerning this clone itself: The same CDR3 is also encoded by other DNA sequences in this sample.

Sequencing was performed with immunoSEQ multiplex PCR; in TCRdb, only in-frame clones are kept and a portion is missing. The sample records about 52,000 clones, about 88% being singletons. Germline V gene lookup returns CDR1 MNHEY and CDR2 SVGAGI. The CDR3 runs to 13 residues. Trimming stripped 3 bases from V and 0 bases from J, with 3 bases between. The V gene is TRBV6-5, the J gene TRBJ1-5; no reliable D call. Sample: PBMCs, taken before any cancer treatment. The receptor's source is a female donor with stage II lung adenocarcinoma. The CDR3 bases are TGTGCCAGCAGTTATAATAGCAATCAGCCCCAGCATTTT. It translates to CASSYNSNQPQHF.